One sample yielded the 28 T cell receptor beta chains listed below, sequenced in a study of T cells in Graves' hyperthyroidism and ophthalmopathy (dated by TCRdb to about 2019). Library method: multiplex PCR. Sequenced using an Illumina HiSeq 2000. The TCR beta CDR3 regions were amplified from the RNA transcripts. For the first round of RT-PCR on the TCR CDR3, the HTBI primer set was used together with the Qiagen OneStep RT-PCR kit. TCRdb ran its own pipeline on the public reads, namely fastp trimming at Q25 and MiXCR clone calling, and kept in-frame beta chains. Here each entry gathers all rows of one CDR3 protein and keeps the most common genes and DNA. Recorded for this sample are a few hundred thousand distinct CDR3 sequences; 15% to 18% of them occurred a single time. The top ten clones comprise roughly 7.3% of the sample. The specimen was blood. These receptors originate from a woman aged 30 to 39 with Graves' hyperthyroidism.

This clonotype was recorded at least ten times. The chain uses TRBV28 and TRBJ1-1; D gene ambiguous. CDR1 and CDR2 from the germline V gene are MDHEN and SYDVKM. The V end was cut by 4 bases, the J end by 1 base, with 16 bases between. This CDR3 comprises 16 residues. CDR3 amino acids: CASSYAVGRENTEAFF. CDR3 in DNA: TGTGCCAGCAGTTACGCCGTGGGTAGGGAGAACACTGAAGCTTTCTTT.

The table lists this clonotype with many counts. The chain joins TRBV18 to TRBJ2-7; TRBD2 is a possible D gene (6 bases). The V gene lost 2 bases and the J gene lost 5 bases, with 10 bases spanning the gap. This CDR3 contains 13 residues. From germline, CDR1 is KGHSH and CDR2 LQKENI. CDR3 loop: CASSPGTGDEQYF. The CDR3 DNA reads as TGTGCCAGCTCACCAGGGACGGGAGACGAGCAGTACTTC.

The chain recombines TRBV6-1 with TRBJ2-3, with 16 bases identical to TRBD2. Germline assignment: CDR1 MNHNS and CDR2 SASEGT. The CDR3 loop spans 18 amino acids. V lost 5 bases, J lost 0 bases, and 5 bases stayed unmatched. The CDR3: CASSPGLAGGGSTDTQYF. The CDR3 DNA reads TGTGCCAGCAGTCCGGGACTAGCGGGAGGGGGAAGCACAGATACGCAGTATTTT.

This clonotype was seen at least ten times. The rearrangement uses TRBV14 and TRBJ2-7; 11 bases are shared with TRBD1. The trim removed 0 bases at V and 3 bases at J, leaving 7 bases unmatched. Germline lookup yields CDR1 SGHDN and CDR2 FVKESK. The CDR3 extends over 17 amino acids. The CDR3 here is CASSQEVGTGGFYEQYF. CDR3 sequence (DNA): TGTGCCAGCAGCCAAGAGGTGGGGACAGGGGGGTTCTACGAGCAGTACTTC.

This chain connects TRBV20-1 to TRBJ2-1; 7 bases map to TRBD2. This CDR3 spans 15 amino acids. The germline V gene encodes CDR1 DFQATT and CDR2 SNEGSKA (reference sequence). V lost 6 bases and J lost 0; bases outside the gene matches: 8. CDR3 nucleotides: TGCAGTGCAGAGACCGGGAGGAGCTCCTACAATGAGCAGTTCTTC. Encoded protein: CSAETGRSSYNEQFF.

The chain couples TRBV5-1 to TRBJ2-5; 8 bases are a match to TRBD1. This CDR3 is 14 amino acids long. Germline CDR1 reads SGHRS; CDR2 reads YFSETQ. The ends lost 4 bases at V and 11 bases at J; junction bases unmatched: 13. This CDR3 is CASSPRDRFGKQYF. The CDR3 DNA sequence: TGCGCCAGCAGCCCTAGGGACAGGTTTGGCAAACAGTACTTC.

A remark on this clonotype: It may be a read error: a sequence one base away is much more abundant. The V call is TRBV7-2, the J call TRBJ2-5; D remains unclear. The CDR3 covers 16 residues. Trimming took 3 bases from V and 0 from J, leaving 14 bases between them. Germline-derived CDR1 and CDR2 are SGHTA and FQGNSA. The CDR3 nucleotides are TGTGCCAGCAGCTTCCACCCAGTCTTGTACCAAGAGACCCAGTACTTC. Encoded protein: CASSFHPVLYQETQYF.

This clonotype was observed at least ten times. This chain links TRBV3-1 with TRBJ1-5; D is perhaps TRBD1 (6 bases). The CDR3 consists of 14 residues. V gave up 4 bases and J gave up 5 bases, with 12 bases separating them. Germline V gives CDR1 LGHDT, CDR2 YNNKEL (reference sequence). The CDR3 loop reads CASSLQGSDQPQHF. The CDR3 coding sequence is TGTGCCAGCAGCCTTCAGGGGTCCGATCAGCCCCAGCATTTT.

This clonotype was counted at least ten times. V gene TRBV6-1 combines with J gene TRBJ2-1; 11 bases map to TRBD2. This CDR3 is built from 16 residues. Germline loops: CDR1 MNHNS, CDR2 SASEGT. J lost 7 bases, V lost 0 bases, and 5 bases had no gene match. The CDR3 spells CASSEASGRAFNEQFF. The DNA of the CDR3 is TGTGCCAGCAGTGAAGCTAGCGGGAGGGCCTTTAATGAGCAGTTCTTC.

Concerning this clonotype: Germline is not matched at one junction end, which may reflect a read error. The chain has TRBV15 and TRBJ2-2, with 8 positions matching TRBD2. The CDR3 contains 14 residues. Germline V gene sequence: CDR1 LNHNV, CDR2 YYDKDF (reference sequence). CDR3 in DNA: TGTGCCGCCAGCGGGCGGGAGGACACCGGGGAGCTGTTTTTT. It codes for CAASGREDTGELFF.

The chain carries TRBV7-2 and TRBJ2-1; D is undetermined. CDR1 and CDR2 from the germline V gene are SGHTA and FQGNSA. V was cut by 3 bases and J by 0 bases, with 9 bases left in between. The CDR3 spans 15 residues. The CDR3 DNA follows: TGTGCCAGCAGCTTCATGAGTAGCTCCTACAATGAGCAGTTCTTC. This codes for CASSFMSSSYNEQFF.

This clonotype was observed a few times. The V gene is TRBV28, the J gene TRBJ1-3, with no clear D. The CDR3 is 15 amino acids. The germline V and J ends were trimmed by 5 bases and 4 bases, with 15 bases remaining between them. CDR1 and CDR2 (germline): MDHEN, SYDVKM. The CDR3 nucleotides read TGTGCCAGCAGTCCCAGTGGGAGTCCCGGAAACACCATATATTTT. As protein: CASSPSGSPGNTIYF.

This clonotype occurred many times. This chain links TRBV6-1 with TRBJ1-1; the match to TRBD1 covers 7 bases. J was trimmed by 4 bases and V by 10 bases; bases with no gene match: 6. This CDR3 has 12 amino acids. Germline V CDR1 and CDR2: MNHNS, SASEGT. The CDR3 sequence: CATDRARTEAFF. CDR3 coding DNA: TGTGCCACCGACAGGGCCCGCACTGAAGCTTTCTTT.

This clonotype was counted at least ten times. This rearrangement joins TRBV7-2 to TRBJ1-2, with 7 bases aligning to TRBD1. V lost 4 bases to trimming and J lost 4 bases; unmatched junction nucleotides: 3. The germline V gene encodes CDR1 SGHTA and CDR2 FQGNSA. The length of the CDR3 is 13 residues. CDR3 nucleotides: TGTGCCAGCAGCTCCCGGGACAGCTATGGCTACACCTTC. Its translation is CASSSRDSYGYTF. Supplemented by reference TRBV7-2 and TRBJ1-2, the full variable domain reads GAGVSQSPSNKVTEKGKDVELRCDPISGHTALYWYRQSLGQGLEFLIYFQGNSAPDKSGLPSDRFSAERTGGSVSTLTIQRTQQEDSAVYLCASSSRDSYGYTFGSGTRLTVV.

This clonotype showed up many times. The rearrangement joins TRBV27 to TRBJ2-7, with D tentatively TRBD1 or TRBD2 (5 bases each). Trimming removed 5 bases from V and 0 bases from J, with 11 bases in between. The CDR3 loop spans 14 amino acids. In germline, CDR1 is MNHEY, CDR2 SMNVEV (reference sequence). The CDR3 loop reads CASSIRDGSYEQYF. The CDR3 DNA reads as TGTGCCAGCAGTATCCGGGACGGCTCCTACGAGCAGTACTTC.

This clonotype was picked up a small number of times. This chain links TRBV27 with TRBJ2-7; D is possibly TRBD2 (5 bases). The CDR3 contains 15 residues. CDR1 and CDR2 from the germline V gene are MNHEY and SMNVEV (reference sequence). Trimming removed 3 bases from V and 3 bases from J, with 15 bases in between. CDR3 nucleotides: TGTGCCAGCAGTTTTGGGTCTCGGACTTTCTACGAGCAGTACTTC. Translation: CASSFGSRTFYEQYF.

This clonotype showed up many times. V usage is TRBV12-3 or TRBV12-4 and J usage is TRBJ1-1; D ambiguous. The CDR3 totals 13 residues. The V end was cut by 5 bases, the J end by 0 bases, with 7 bases between. The CDR3 protein is CASSLILNTEAFF. The CDR3 DNA sequence: TGTGCCAGCAGTCTAATCTTGAACACTGAAGCTTTCTTT.

This clonotype was seen many times. This chain uses TRBV27 with TRBJ2-2, with 11 bases fitting TRBD2. Germline CDR1 and CDR2: MNHEY and SMNVEV (reference sequence). V was pared by 5 bases and J by 4 bases, with 9 bases of the junction left unmatched. This CDR3 has 17 residues. CDR3 protein: CASSVQGSGRATGELFF. In DNA, the CDR3 is TGTGCCAGCAGTGTCCAGGGTAGCGGGAGGGCCACCGGGGAGCTGTTTTTT.

This clonotype was found a few times. The chain joins TRBV7-2 to TRBJ2-1; 9 bases map to TRBD2. This CDR3 is 15 amino acids long. J was trimmed by 7 bases and V by 5 bases; bases with no gene match: 9. Per the germline V gene, CDR1 is SGHTA and CDR2 is FQGNSA. The CDR3 here is CASSPTGLADNEQFF. CDR3 DNA: TGTGCCAGCAGCCCCACGGGACTAGCCGATAATGAGCAGTTCTTC.

This clonotype was observed many times. Here the CDR3 DNA reads TGTGCCAGCAGCAAAAGGACAGTCGCGGGACCCGGGGAGCTGTTTTTT. Amino acid sequence: CASSKRTVAGPGELFF. J is TRBJ2-2 and V is TRBV11-3, with D perhaps being TRBD1 or TRBD2 (6 bases each). The V and J ends lost 5 bases and 6 bases respectively, with 19 bases between them. The CDR3 loop spans 16 amino acids. CDR1 SGHNT and CDR2 YENEEA come from the germline V gene. The full variable domain, with the rest looked up from reference TRBV11-3 and TRBJ2-2, is EAGVVQSPRYKIIEKKQPVAFWCNPISGHNTLYWYLQNLGQGPELLIRYENEEAVDDSQLPKDRFSAERLKGVDSTLKIQPAELGDSAVYLCASSKRTVAGPGELFFGEGSRLTVL.

This clonotype was counted a single time. One junction end disagrees with the germline gene, perhaps due to a read error. The rearrangement uses TRBV4-1 and TRBJ2-1, with D perhaps assigned TRBD1 or TRBD2 (5 bases each). This CDR3 region has 15 residues. Germline V lookup: CDR1 MGHRA, CDR2 YSYEKL. The CDR3 DNA reads TGTGCCAGCAGCCATGCCCGGGGCATTTTAGGAGAGCAGTTCTTC. This encodes CASSHARGILGEQFF.

This clonotype was recorded at least ten times. The V gene is TRBV28, the J gene TRBJ2-7, with D perhaps TRBD2 (7 bases). The CDR3 has 15 residues. V dropped 8 bases and J dropped 3 bases, with 20 bases sitting between them. Germline CDR1 and CDR2: MDHEN and SYDVKM. The CDR3 DNA is TGTGCCAGCTCCCCCTCGGGGGGCGACTACTACGAGCAGTACTTC. Translating gives CASSPSGGDYYEQYF.

The table lists this clonotype with many counts. The genes are TRBV11-2 and TRBJ2-7; 7 bases are shared with TRBD1. Germline CDR1 reads SGHAT; CDR2 reads FQNNGV. The CDR3 consists of 16 residues. V was pared by 5 bases and J by 0 bases, with 10 bases of the junction left unmatched. CDR3 amino acids: CASSKAEGASSYEQYF. In DNA, the CDR3 is TGTGCCAGCAGCAAGGCTGAGGGGGCGAGCTCCTACGAGCAGTACTTC.

In its sample, this clonotype was seen a few times. V and J are TRBV10-3 and TRBJ1-4; D gene unclear. Germline V CDR1 and CDR2: ENHRY, SYGVKD. The CDR3 has 12 residues. With 2 bases removed from V and 7 bases from J, the gap between germline ends came to 5 bases. CDR3 amino acids: CAISEDLEKLFF. The CDR3 nucleotides read TGTGCCATCAGTGAGGACCTTGAAAAACTGTTTTTT.

The chain is built from TRBV6-1 and TRBJ2-2; 9 bases agree with TRBD1. The germline CDR1 and CDR2 sequences are MNHNS and SASEGT. Losses at the gene ends were 11 bases for V and 6 bases for J; bases not matched to a gene: 13. The CDR3 runs 15 residues. CDR3 sequence: CAVKTGGVSAGELFF. The CDR3 coding sequence is TGTGCCGTAAAAACAGGGGGCGTCTCGGCCGGGGAGCTGTTTTTT.

This clonotype has a count of ten or more. The V and J genes are TRBV2 and TRBJ1-1; possibly TRBD1 for D (6 bases). V was pared by 7 bases and J by 6 bases, with 18 bases between. CDR3 length: 14 amino acids. The germline CDR1 and CDR2 sequences are SNHLY and FYNNEI. DNA for the CDR3: TGTGCCAGCAACGTATGGGGGGCAGGAGCTGAAGCTTTCTTT. Protein product: CASNVWGAGAEAFF.

The V call is TRBV27, the J call TRBJ2-1; 8 bases line up with TRBD2. CDR1 is MNHEY, CDR2 SMNVEV, per germline (reference sequence). J lost 8 bases, V lost 3 bases, and 9 bases had no gene match. This CDR3 has 15 amino acids. CDR3 loop: CASSFGGGRSDEQFF. The CDR3 DNA sequence: TGTGCCAGCAGTTTTGGGGGCGGGAGGTCGGATGAGCAGTTCTTC.

The chain uses TRBV2 and TRBJ1-1; D gene uncertain. CDR1 is SNHLY and CDR2 is FYNNEI in the germline V gene. The CDR3 length is 13 residues. Trimming left V 10 bases short and J 1 base short, with 13 bases between. CDR3 bases: TGTGCCACCAGGACTATAAGGAACACTGAAGCTTTCTTT. Translating it yields CATRTIRNTEAFF.